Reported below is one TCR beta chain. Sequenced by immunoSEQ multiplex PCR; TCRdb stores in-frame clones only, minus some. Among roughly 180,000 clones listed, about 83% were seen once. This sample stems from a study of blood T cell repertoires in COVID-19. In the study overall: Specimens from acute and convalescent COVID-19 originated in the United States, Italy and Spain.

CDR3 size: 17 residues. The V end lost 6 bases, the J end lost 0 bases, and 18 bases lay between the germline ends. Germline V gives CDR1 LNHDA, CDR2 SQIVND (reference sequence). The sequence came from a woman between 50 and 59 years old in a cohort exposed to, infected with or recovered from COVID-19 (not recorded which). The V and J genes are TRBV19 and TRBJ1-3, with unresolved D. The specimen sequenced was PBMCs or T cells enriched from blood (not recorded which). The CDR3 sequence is CASSSNGRSSSGNTIYF. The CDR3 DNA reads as TGTGCCAGTAGCAGTAATGGGAGGTCGAGCTCTGGAAACACCATATATTTT.